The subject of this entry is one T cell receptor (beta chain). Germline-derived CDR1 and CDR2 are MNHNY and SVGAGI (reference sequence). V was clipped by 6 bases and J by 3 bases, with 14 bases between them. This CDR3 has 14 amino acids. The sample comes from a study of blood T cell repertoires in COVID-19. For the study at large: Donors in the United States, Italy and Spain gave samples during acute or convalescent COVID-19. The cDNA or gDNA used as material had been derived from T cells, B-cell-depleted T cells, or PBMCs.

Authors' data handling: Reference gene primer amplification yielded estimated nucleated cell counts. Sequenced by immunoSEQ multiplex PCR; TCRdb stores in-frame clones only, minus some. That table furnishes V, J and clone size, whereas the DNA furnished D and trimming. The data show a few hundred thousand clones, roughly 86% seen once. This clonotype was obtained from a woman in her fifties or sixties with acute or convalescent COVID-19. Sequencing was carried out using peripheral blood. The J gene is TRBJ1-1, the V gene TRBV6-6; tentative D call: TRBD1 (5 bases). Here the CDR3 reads CASSGMGGDTEAFF. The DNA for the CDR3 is TGTGCCAGCAGCGGAATGGGGGGGGACACTGAAGCTTTCTTT.